This T cell receptor (beta chain) was observed in a study of Ad26.COV2.S vaccination and SARS-CoV-2 variants (dated by TCRdb to the early 2020s). About the investigation overall: Donors in the vaccine arm were drawn from COV1001, a phase I-IIa trial of Ad26.COV2.S in healthy adults that was multicentre, randomized, double-blind and placebo-controlled. Ad26.COV2.S was given intramuscularly at 5x10^10 or 1x10^11 viral particles, as a single shot or as two shots 56 days apart. TCRbeta repertoire sequencing served as the tool for gauging how specific and how broad the SARS-CoV-2-reactive T cell receptors were following Ad26.COV2.S vaccination. The TCR-sequenced set comprised approximately 32 samples: around 20 Ad26.COV2.S vaccine recipients, 5 placebo recipients and 8 SARS-CoV-2 convalescent individuals. Trial participants were randomized into five groups of five, in which low-dose or high-dose Ad26.COV2.S was given once or twice, or placebo was given on both occasions. Investigators did not know the trial group allocation while performing experiments and assessing outcomes.

Summary of the overall study and its limitations: Comparable non-spike TCR breadth was observed between vaccine and placebo recipients, consistent with only spike being contained in the vaccine. Substantial breadth of spike-specific CD8+ and CD4+ T cell responses was reported after vaccination. Ad26.COV2.S recipients had higher spike-specific TCR breadth than placebo recipients (P = 0.0014). It was noted by the authors that total T cell responses may have been underestimated by the TCR breadth and depth analyses. The study was not powered to compare responses between vaccine doses or regimens.

The immunoSEQ Assay was used to sequence TCRbeta CDR3 regions. After extraction, genomic DNA underwent amplification by bias-controlled multiplex PCR, followed by high-throughput sequencing. The original pipeline was this. To quantify the absolute abundance of every unique TCRbeta CDR3 region, sequences were collapsed and filtered. T cell fraction was estimated by normalizing TCRbeta template counts to usable DNA, with usable DNA measured through amplification of reference genes found in all nucleated cells. Repertoire TCRs were annotated as SARS-CoV-2-specific by exact matching of V gene, CDR3 amino acid sequence and J gene to a known reactive TCR set. The reference SARS-CoV-2 TCR set came from MIRA and was filtered for enrichment in COVID-19-positive ImmuneCODE repertoires, removing public or cross-reactive TCRs. Drawing on the MIRA antigens, annotated TCRs were analysed further at the level of specific ORF or position within ORF. Breadth was defined as annotated unique rearrangements over total unique productive rearrangements; depth was the summed frequency of those rearrangements. Group comparisons of TCR breadth used two-sided Wilcoxon rank-sum tests. In its TCRdb copy, this immuneACCESS table keeps in-frame sequences only and misses some clones. Where compared with another copy, unresolved V genes explain less than half of these, and the others have no known cause. D and trimming come from the DNA, and the V and J calls and clone size come from that table. The table for this sample lists more than 300,000 clones; about 88% of them were counted only once. The ten largest make up 6.4% of the sample.

As to this clone: This clone's antigen is unknown. Base qualities are not at hand, and no much larger clone is one base apart.

Reading the germline V gene gives CDR1 SQVTM and CDR2 ANQGSEA. V is pruned by 8 bases and J by 0 bases, leaving 13 bases of the junction without a gene match. The CDR3 runs 15 residues from the cysteine to the phenylalanine. The retained sequence is limited to the CDR3, 45 bases, with the frame set at the first base. The treatment or condition tag for this specimen amounts to: around 19 received Ad26.COV2.S at low or high dose, single or two shots; 5 received placebo; per-sample allocation not given. For vaccine and placebo recipients, the sequenced repertoires came from samples collected on day 63 after the first injection. In Cohort 1b, about two dozen adults aged 18-55 years were enrolled at a single site in Boston, USA, between 29 July and 7 August 2020. Ad26.COV2.S was a replication-incompetent adenovirus type 26 vector that expressed a prefusion-stabilized SARS-CoV-2 spike protein derived from the original Wuhan strain.

This chain joins TRBV29-1 to TRBJ2-7; 7 nucleotides in the junction match TRBD1. Sequenced here: peripheral blood, sampled in a trial of Ad26.COV2.S vaccine versus placebo. The receptor was derived from a person aged 18 to 65 who received the Ad26.COV2.S COVID-19 vaccine or a placebo. The CDR3 has the sequence CSTGWGQRSSYEQYF. The DNA sequence is as follows: TGCAGCACAGGGTGGGGACAGCGGAGCTCCTACGAGCAGTACTTC.